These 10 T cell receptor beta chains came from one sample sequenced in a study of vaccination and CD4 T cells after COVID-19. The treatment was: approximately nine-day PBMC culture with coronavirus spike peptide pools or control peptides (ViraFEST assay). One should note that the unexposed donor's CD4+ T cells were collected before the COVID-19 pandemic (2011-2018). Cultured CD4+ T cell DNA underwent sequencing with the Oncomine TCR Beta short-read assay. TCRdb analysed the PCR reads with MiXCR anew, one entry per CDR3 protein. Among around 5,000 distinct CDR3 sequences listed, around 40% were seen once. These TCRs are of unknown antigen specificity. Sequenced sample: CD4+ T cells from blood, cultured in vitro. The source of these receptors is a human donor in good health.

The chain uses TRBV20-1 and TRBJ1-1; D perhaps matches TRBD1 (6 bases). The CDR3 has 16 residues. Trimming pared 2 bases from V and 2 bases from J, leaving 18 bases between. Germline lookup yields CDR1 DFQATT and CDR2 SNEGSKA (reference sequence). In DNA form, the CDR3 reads TGCAGTGCTAGACGTTCGGACAGCCTTTCCAACACTGAAGCTTTCTTT. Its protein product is CSARRSDSLSNTEAFF.

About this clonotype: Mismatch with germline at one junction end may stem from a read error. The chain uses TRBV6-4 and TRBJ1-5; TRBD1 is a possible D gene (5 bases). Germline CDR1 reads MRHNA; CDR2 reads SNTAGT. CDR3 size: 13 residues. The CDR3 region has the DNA TGTGCCAGCAGTGAAGACAGCAATCAGTCCCAGCATTTT. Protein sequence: CASSEDSNQSQHF.

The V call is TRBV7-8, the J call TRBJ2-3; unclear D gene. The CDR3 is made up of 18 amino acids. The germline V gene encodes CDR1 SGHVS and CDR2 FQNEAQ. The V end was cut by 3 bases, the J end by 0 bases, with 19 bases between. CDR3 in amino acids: CASSFLGVTGPSTDTQYF. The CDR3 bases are TGTGCCAGCAGCTTCCTTGGGGTAACGGGCCCAAGCACAGATACGCAGTATTTT.

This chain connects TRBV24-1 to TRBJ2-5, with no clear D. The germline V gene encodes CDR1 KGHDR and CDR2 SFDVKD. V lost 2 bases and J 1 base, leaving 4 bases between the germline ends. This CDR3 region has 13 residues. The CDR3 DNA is TGTGCCACCAGTGATTCGTTCCAAGAGACCCAGTACTTC. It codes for CATSDSFQETQYF.

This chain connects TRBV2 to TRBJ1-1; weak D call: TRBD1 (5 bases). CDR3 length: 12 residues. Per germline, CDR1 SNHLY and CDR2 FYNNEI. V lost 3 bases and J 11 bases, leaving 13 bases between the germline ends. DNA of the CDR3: TGTGCCAGCAGTGAGGGTACCAGGGAGGCTTTCTTT. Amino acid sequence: CASSEGTREAFF.

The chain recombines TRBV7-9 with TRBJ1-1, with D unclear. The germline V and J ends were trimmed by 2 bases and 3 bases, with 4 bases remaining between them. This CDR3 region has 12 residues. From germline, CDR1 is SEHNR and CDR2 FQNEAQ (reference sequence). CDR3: CASSLQDTEAFF. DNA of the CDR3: TGTGCCAGCAGCTTACAAGACACTGAAGCTTTCTTT.

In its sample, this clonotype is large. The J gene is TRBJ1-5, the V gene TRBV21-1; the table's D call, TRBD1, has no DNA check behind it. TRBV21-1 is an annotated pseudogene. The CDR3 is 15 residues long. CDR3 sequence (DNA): TGTGCCAGCAGCAAAGGTCGAGGGGTCGATCAGCCCCAGCATTTT. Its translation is CASSKGRGVDQPQHF.

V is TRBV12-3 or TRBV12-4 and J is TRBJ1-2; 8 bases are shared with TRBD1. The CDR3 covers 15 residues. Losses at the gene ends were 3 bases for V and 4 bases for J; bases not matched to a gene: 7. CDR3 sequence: CASSFGQGGTYGYTF. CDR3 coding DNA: TGTGCCAGCAGTTTCGGACAGGGAGGAACCTATGGCTACACCTTC.

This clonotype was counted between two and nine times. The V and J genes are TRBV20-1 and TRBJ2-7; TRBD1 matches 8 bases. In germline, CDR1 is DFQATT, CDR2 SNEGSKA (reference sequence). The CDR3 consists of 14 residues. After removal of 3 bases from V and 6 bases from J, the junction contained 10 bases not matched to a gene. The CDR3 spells CSASQPGQVFEQYF. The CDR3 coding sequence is TGCAGTGCTAGCCAACCGGGACAGGTATTCGAGCAGTACTTC.

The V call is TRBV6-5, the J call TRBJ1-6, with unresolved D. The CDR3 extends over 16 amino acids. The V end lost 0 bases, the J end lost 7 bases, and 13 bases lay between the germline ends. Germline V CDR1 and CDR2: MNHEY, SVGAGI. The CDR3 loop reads CASSYSLVRTNSPLHF. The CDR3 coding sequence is TGTGCCAGCAGTTACTCGTTGGTTCGGACCAATTCACCCCTCCACTTT.